Below, 11 T cell receptor beta chains from the same sample are listed, as sequenced in a study of T-cell reconstitution after alpha-beta-depleted transplantation in children. Using unique molecular identifiers, the investigators prepared the TCRbeta library. TCRdb re-called the PCR reads through MiXCR, storing one row per CDR3 protein. The sample includes 200,000 to 250,000 distinct CDR3 sequences, approximately 7% of them seen just once. The sample here was PBMCs, taken before TCRalphabeta/CD19-depleted stem cell transplant. The receptors were sampled from a boy younger than 10 with acute lymphoblastic leukemia, due to receive a stem cell transplant.

The rearrangement joins TRBV30 to TRBJ2-5; a possible D gene is TRBD1 (5 bases). Trimming shortened V by 4 bases and J by 6 bases, and 12 bases separated the two germline ends. CDR1 is GTSNPN and CDR2 is SVGIG in the germline V gene (reference sequence). CDR3 length: 12 amino acids. The CDR3 sequence: CAWTGNRKTQYF. In nucleotides, the CDR3 is TGTGCCTGGACAGGGAATAGAAAGACCCAGTACTTC.

In this sample, this clonotype turned up a few times. V and J are TRBV28 and TRBJ1-5; D may be TRBD1 (5 bases). Trimming removed 9 bases at V and 8 bases at J, with 20 bases between. CDR3 length equals 14 residues. Germline CDR1 reads MDHEN; CDR2 reads SYDVKM. In DNA, the CDR3 is TGTGCCAGTTCGGACCGGGACGGACTGGAGCCCCAGCATTTT. It translates to CASSDRDGLEPQHF.

Many counts were recorded for this clonotype. The chain joins TRBV28 to TRBJ1-5, with 9 bases aligning to TRBD1. CDR1 and CDR2 (germline): MDHEN, SYDVKM. The V segment lost 5 bases and the J segment 5 bases; nucleotides outside the gene matches: 4. The CDR3 has 14 amino acids. The CDR3 bases are TGTGCCAGCAGTCCCGGGACAGGGTATCAGCCCCAGCATTTT. Its protein product is CASSPGTGYQPQHF.

V usage is TRBV25-1 and J usage is TRBJ1-2, with 9 bases lining up with TRBD1. This CDR3 is 17 amino acids long. Germline V gene data show CDR1 as MGHDK and CDR2 as SYGVNS. V dropped 4 bases and J dropped 4; count of bases not matched to a gene: 13. The CDR3 DNA reads TGTGCCAGCAGTGGATCCGGGACAGGGATCCGGGGCTATGGCTACACCTTC. Protein: CASSGSGTGIRGYGYTF.

The chain links TRBV7-2 to TRBJ1-1, with D hard to call. The CDR3 totals 16 residues. V was trimmed by 0 bases and J by 5 bases, leaving 16 bases between them. Looked up from germline, CDR1 is SGHTA and CDR2 is FQGNSA. This chain's CDR3 is CASSLAGTLAGTEAFF. The DNA of the CDR3 is TGTGCCAGCAGCTTAGCCGGAACCTTGGCGGGGACTGAAGCTTTCTTT. The variable domain in full, completed from reference TRBV7-2 and TRBJ1-1, reads GAGVSQSPSNKVTEKGKDVELRCDPISGHTALYWYRQSLGQGLEFLIYFQGNSAPDKSGLPSDRFSAERTGGSVSTLTIQRTQQEDSAVYLCASSLAGTLAGTEAFFGQGTRLTVV.

This clonotype was seen more than once but under ten times. The chain links TRBV11-1 to TRBJ2-1, with TRBD2 matching 7 bases. The CDR3 spans 15 residues. Germline loops: CDR1 SGHAT, CDR2 FQDESV (reference sequence). After removal of 1 base from V and 2 bases from J, the junction contained 2 bases not matched to a gene. Here the CDR3 DNA reads TGTGCCAGCAGCTTAGAGACTAGCCCCTACAATGAGCAGTTCTTC. It yields the protein CASSLETSPYNEQFF.

This clonotype was counted many times. The V call is TRBV28, the J call TRBJ1-4; possibly TRBD1 for D (5 bases). CDR1 MDHEN and CDR2 SYDVKM come from the germline V gene. Trimming took off 2 bases at V and 7 bases at J, with 14 bases between the two ends. The CDR3 is 15 residues long. DNA for the CDR3: TGTGCCAGCAGTTTACGGGGGGATCTAAGTGAAAAACTGTTTTTT. Protein product: CASSLRGDLSEKLFF. Full variable domain (missing parts from reference TRBV28 and TRBJ1-4): DVKVTQSSRYLVKRTGEKVFLECVQDMDHENMFWYRQDPGLGLRLIYFSYDVKMKEKGDIPEGYSVSREKKERFSLILESASTNQTSMYLCASSLRGDLSEKLFFGSGTQLSVL.

The chain joins TRBV7-9 to TRBJ2-3; possible D gene TRBD2, 6 bases. The CDR3 is made up of 15 amino acids. Trimming removed 5 bases at V and 0 bases at J, with 12 bases between. The germline CDR1 and CDR2 sequences are SEHNR and FQNEAQ (reference sequence). The CDR3 sequence is CASSNSGLSTDTQYF. In DNA form, the CDR3 reads TGTGCCAGCAGCAACAGCGGGCTTAGCACAGATACGCAGTATTTT.

The table lists this clonotype with many counts. V and J are TRBV29-1 and TRBJ2-5; 7 bases line up with TRBD1. After removal of 4 bases from V and 2 bases from J, the junction contained 10 bases not matched to a gene. Germline V gene lookup returns CDR1 SQVTM and CDR2 ANQGSEA. The CDR3 runs to 15 residues. The CDR3 coding sequence is TGCAGCGTTGCTACAGAACAGGGGCTACAAGAGACCCAGTACTTC. This translates into CSVATEQGLQETQYF.

Ten or more counts support this clonotype. The chain joins TRBV28 to TRBJ1-3; 9 bases map to TRBD1. V lost 5 bases and J lost 3; bases outside the gene matches: 5. There are 15 residues in the CDR3. Germline V gene lookup returns CDR1 MDHEN and CDR2 SYDVKM. The CDR3 sequence: CASSRGQGNGNTIYF. In DNA form, the CDR3 reads TGTGCCAGCAGTAGGGGACAGGGAAATGGAAACACCATATATTTT.

This clonotype was seen at least ten times. The genes are TRBV19 and TRBJ1-1; D is ambiguous. The CDR3 consists of 13 residues. With 2 bases removed from V and 0 bases from J, the gap between germline ends came to 4 bases. Looked up from germline, CDR1 is LNHDA and CDR2 is SQIVND (reference sequence). The CDR3 region is CASSISVNTEAFF. CDR3 DNA: TGTGCCAGTAGTATATCGGTGAACACTGAAGCTTTCTTT.